The 27 T cell receptor beta chains reported below all come from one sample, sequenced in a study of post-analysis software for immune sequencing data. Whole-study findings and limits: Relative to controls, patients had a handful of TRBV segments at higher frequency, with TRBV5-6, TRBV5-1 and TRBV20-1 among these.

Prepared libraries of TCR beta cDNA carried unique molecular identifiers. TCRdb fed the PCR reads into MiXCR, producing one record per CDR3 protein. The sample holds 350,000 to 450,000 distinct CDR3 sequences, less than 40% seen once. No cognate antigen is known for these TCRs. The sample comprised blood. All receptors derive from a girl aged 5 to 17 with multiple sclerosis.

This chain uses TRBV5-6 with TRBJ1-1; no definite D call. V was shortened by 3 bases and J by 1 base, with 13 bases between the two germline ends. Germline lookup yields CDR1 SGHDT and CDR2 YYEEEE. This CDR3 comprises 15 residues. CDR3 protein: CASSYLSGRNTEAFF. The CDR3 DNA follows: TGTGCCAGCAGCTACCTATCTGGAAGGAACACTGAAGCTTTCTTT.

The chain joins TRBV20-1 to TRBJ1-1; no definite D call. Germline V gene data show CDR1 as DFQATT and CDR2 as SNEGSKA (reference sequence). The CDR3 totals 13 residues. The ends were cut back, 3 bases at V and 2 bases at J, with 10 bases in the middle. The CDR3 region has the DNA TGCAGTGCTAGCAGACGGCTTAACACTGAAGCTTTCTTT. It specifies CSASRRLNTEAFF.

The genes are TRBV12-3 or TRBV12-4 and TRBJ2-1, with TRBD1 identical over 9 bases. With V trimmed by 6 bases and J by 8 bases, 11 bases remained unmatched. This CDR3 has 15 residues. CDR3 nucleotides: TGTGCCAGCAGCTTAAAGAGCGACAGGGGGGATGAGCAGTTCTTC. It codes for CASSLKSDRGDEQFF.

The CDR3 region is CASSLVGQGVETQYF. DNA for the CDR3: TGTGCCAGCAGCCTAGTTGGACAGGGAGTAGAGACCCAGTACTTC. The gene calls are TRBV11-2 and TRBJ2-5, with 8 nucleotides matching TRBD1. With 5 bases clipped from V and 4 bases from J, the junction kept 9 bases outside the gene matches. The length of the CDR3 is 15 residues. CDR1 and CDR2 (germline): SGHAT, FQNNGV.

The genes are TRBV19 and TRBJ2-5; TRBD1 matches at 7 bases. The CDR3 is 14 residues long. V lost 8 bases to trimming and J lost 1 base; unmatched junction nucleotides: 7. Germline values: CDR1 LNHDA, CDR2 SQIVND (reference sequence). CDR3 nucleotides: TGTGCCAGTGGGGACAGTTCCTCCCAAGAGACCCAGTACTTC. This translates into CASGDSSSQETQYF.

This chain links TRBV6-6 with TRBJ1-5; perhaps TRBD1 as D (6 bases). The CDR3 has 15 residues. Germline assignment: CDR1 MNHNY and CDR2 SVGAGI (reference sequence). V gave up 1 base and J gave up 2 bases, with 9 bases separating them. CDR3 coding DNA: TGTGCCAGCAGTTACTTCCCAGGGGGCAATCAGCCCCAGCATTTT. Its protein is CASSYFPGGNQPQHF.

V is TRBV5-1 and J is TRBJ2-1; D is ambiguous. Trimming removed 2 bases at V and 4 bases at J, with 7 bases between. The CDR3 totals 13 residues. Germline-derived CDR1 and CDR2 are SGHRS and YFSETQ. The CDR3 DNA reads TGCGCCAGCAGCTTAGACCAATACAATGAGCAGTTCTTC. It encodes CASSLDQYNEQFF. The variable domain in full, completed from reference TRBV5-1 and TRBJ2-1, reads KAGVTQTPRYLIKTRGQQVTLSCSPISGHRSVSWYQQTPGQGLQFLFEYFSETQRNKGNFPGRFSGRQFSNSRSEMNVSTLELGDSALYLCASSLDQYNEQFFGPGTRLTVL.

The rearrangement uses TRBV3-1 and TRBJ1-2; TRBD1 might be the D (6 bases). The CDR3 is 15 residues long. Germline CDR1 reads LGHDT; CDR2 reads YNNKEL (reference sequence). Trimming stripped 7 bases from V and 0 bases from J, with 15 bases between. Written as DNA, the CDR3 is TGTGCCAGCAACCTCCGTGGGGGCGCTAACTATGGCTACACCTTC. It encodes CASNLRGGANYGYTF.

The V call is TRBV11-2, the J call TRBJ1-1, with a weak D call TRBD1 (5 bases). Trimming took 5 bases from V and 4 from J, leaving 14 bases between them. Germline-derived CDR1 and CDR2 are SGHAT and FQNNGV. The CDR3 totals 14 residues. This CDR3 reads CASSTRTGSTEAFF. The CDR3 nucleotides are TGTGCCAGCAGCACCCGTACAGGAAGCACTGAAGCTTTCTTT.

The V and J genes are TRBV7-2 and TRBJ2-1, with TRBD2 as a possible D gene (6 bases). This CDR3 is 16 amino acids long. V lost 2 bases, J lost 5 bases, and 16 bases lay in between. CDR1 and CDR2 from the germline V gene are SGHTA and FQGNSA. The CDR3 region is CASSLPAGTLNNEQFF. CDR3 sequence (DNA): TGTGCCAGCAGCTTACCCGCGGGGACCCTAAACAATGAGCAGTTCTTC. The full variable domain, rest sourced from reference TRBV7-2 and TRBJ2-1, is GAGVSQSPSNKVTEKGKDVELRCDPISGHTALYWYRQSLGQGLEFLIYFQGNSAPDKSGLPSDRFSAERTGGSVSTLTIQRTQQEDSAVYLCASSLPAGTLNNEQFFGPGTRLTVL.

This chain joins TRBV7-9 and TRBJ2-1; 9 bases agree with TRBD2. CDR3 size: 15 residues. V lost 8 bases, J lost 3 bases, and 8 bases stayed unmatched. CDR1 is SEHNR, CDR2 FQNEAQ, per germline (reference sequence). The CDR3 loop reads CASQPKTSGYNEQFF. DNA for the CDR3: TGTGCCAGCCAACCCAAGACTAGCGGCTACAATGAGCAGTTCTTC. Variable domain in full (rest from reference TRBV7-9 and TRBJ2-1): DTGVSQNPRHKITKRGQNVTFRCDPISEHNRLYWYRQTLGQGPEFLTYFQNEAQLEKSRLLSDRFSAERPKGSFSTLEIQRTEQGDSAMYLCASQPKTSGYNEQFFGPGTRLTVL.

V gene TRBV10-2 combines with J gene TRBJ2-1, with D possibly being TRBD2 (6 bases). CDR3 length equals 14 residues. Trimming cost V 6 bases and J 4 bases, with 13 bases left between them. Per the germline V gene, CDR1 is WSHSY and CDR2 is SAAADI. The CDR3 region is CASSSAGPYNEQFF. Written as DNA, the CDR3 is TGCGCCAGCAGCTCGGCGGGGCCTTACAATGAGCAGTTCTTC.

This clonotype was recorded a few times. The chain employs TRBV5-5 and TRBJ1-4; the D is unclear. V was trimmed by 0 bases and J by 4 bases, leaving 10 bases between them. This CDR3 region has 15 residues. Germline CDR1 reads SGHKS; CDR2 reads YYEKEE (reference sequence). This chain's CDR3 is CASSLAGSINEKLFF. In DNA form, the CDR3 reads TGTGCCAGCAGCTTGGCAGGCTCTATTAATGAAAAACTGTTTTTT.

This clonotype was found once. This chain connects TRBV7-2 to TRBJ2-3; unclear D gene. CDR3 length equals 14 residues. Germline V lookup: CDR1 SGHTA, CDR2 FQGNSA. V gave up 7 bases and J gave up 4 bases, with 15 bases separating them. The chain's CDR3 is CASIKANAADTQYF. For the CDR3, the DNA is TGTGCCAGCATCAAAGCGAACGCCGCAGATACGCAGTATTTT. The entire variable domain, with the rest obtained from reference TRBV7-2 and TRBJ2-3, is as follows: GAGVSQSPSNKVTEKGKDVELRCDPISGHTALYWYRQSLGQGLEFLIYFQGNSAPDKSGLPSDRFSAERTGGSVSTLTIQRTQQEDSAVYLCASIKANAADTQYFGPGTRLTVL.

The rearrangement joins TRBV7-9 to TRBJ2-3, with 7 bases that match TRBD1. With 0 bases clipped from V and 6 bases from J, the junction kept 6 bases outside the gene matches. This CDR3 has 15 amino acids. CDR1 is SEHNR, CDR2 FQNEAQ, per germline (reference sequence). The CDR3 DNA reads as TGTGCCAGCAGCTTAGCGGACAGGCTGCTGGATACGCAGTATTTT. Amino acids: CASSLADRLLDTQYF.

This chain uses TRBV7-9 with TRBJ2-5; no clear D gene. The DNA end is a closer match to TRBJ2-7, so the J assignment may be wrong. Germline CDR1 and CDR2: SEHNR and FQNEAQ (reference sequence). The CDR3 has 12 residues. The CDR3 spells CASSVMGYEQYF. CDR3 in DNA: TGTGCCAGCAGCGTCATGGGCTACGAGCAGTACTTC.

This clonotype was counted a few times. The rearrangement uses TRBV28 and TRBJ2-7; the D is unclear. The V gene's germline CDR1 is MDHEN and CDR2 SYDVKM. CDR3 length: 13 residues. Trimming removed 7 bases from V and 1 base from J, with 11 bases in between. The CDR3 loop reads CASNPSESYEQYF. The CDR3 DNA sequence: TGTGCCAGCAACCCCAGTGAATCCTACGAGCAGTACTTC. Looking up the rest from reference TRBV28 and TRBJ2-7 gives the full variable domain: DVKVTQSSRYLVKRTGEKVFLECVQDMDHENMFWYRQDPGLGLRLIYFSYDVKMKEKGDIPEGYSVSREKKERFSLILESASTNQTSMYLCASNPSESYEQYFGPGTRLTVT.

V gene TRBV2 combines with J gene TRBJ2-7, with D perhaps assigned TRBD1 or TRBD2 (5 bases each). The CDR3 is made up of 14 amino acids. The V gene's germline CDR1 is SNHLY and CDR2 FYNNEI. Trimming shortened V by 6 bases and J by 3 bases, and 15 bases separated the two germline ends. The CDR3 DNA reads as TGTGCCAGCAGGGAATTGGGGACCATCTACGAGCAGTACTTC. Its protein is CASRELGTIYEQYF.

The chain employs TRBV28 and TRBJ2-7; possibly TRBD1 for D (6 bases). The CDR3 extends over 14 amino acids. V was pared by 1 base and J by 7 bases, with 14 bases between. In germline, CDR1 is MDHEN, CDR2 SYDVKM. DNA of the CDR3: TGTGCCAGCAGTTTATTTCAGGGGCGGAGGGAGCAGTACTTC. Encoded protein: CASSLFQGRREQYF.

This chain connects TRBV2 to TRBJ2-7; possibly TRBD1 for D (5 bases). CDR1 is SNHLY and CDR2 is FYNNEI in the germline V gene. The CDR3 is 14 amino acids. Trimming cost V 7 bases and J 0 bases, with 13 bases left between them. The CDR3: CASTVEQASYEQYF. In DNA, the CDR3 is TGTGCCAGCACAGTGGAACAGGCCTCCTACGAGCAGTACTTC.

The CDR3 DNA sequence: TGCAGTGCTTTCTCGGGGGGGCTCAACAATGAGCAGTTCTTC. Translating it yields CSAFSGGLNNEQFF. The chain joins TRBV20-1 to TRBJ2-1; TRBD2 agrees at 8 bases. Germline CDR1 reads DFQATT; CDR2 reads SNEGSKA (reference sequence). Losses at the gene ends were 5 bases for V and 5 bases for J; bases not matched to a gene: 8. This CDR3 comprises 14 residues.

The V call is TRBV7-2, the J call TRBJ1-2; D call uncertain. The germline V gene encodes CDR1 SGHTA and CDR2 FQGNSA. Deletions cut 1 base from V and 7 bases from J, with 16 bases between. This CDR3 comprises 15 residues. CDR3 in DNA: TGTGCCAGCAGCTTAGGCCCCTCGACATGGACTGGCTACACCTTC. Translation: CASSLGPSTWTGYTF.

To note about this clonotype: No conserved phenylalanine or tryptophan is present at the end of the CDR3, so a read error is the likely explanation. This chain uses TRBV5-4 with TRBJ2-3; possible D gene TRBD2, 6 bases. Germline CDR1 reads SGHNT; CDR2 reads YYREEE (reference sequence). The germline V and J ends were trimmed by 3 bases and 0 bases, with 14 bases remaining between them. This CDR3 comprises 16 residues. The chain's CDR3 is CASSSLWRDSTDTQYL. In DNA, the CDR3 is TGTGCCAGCAGCTCACTCTGGAGGGACAGCACAGATACGCAGTATTTG.

This chain connects TRBV4-1 to TRBJ2-3; D not certain. V was pared by 3 bases and J by 0 bases, with 7 bases between. CDR1 MGHRA and CDR2 YSYEKL come from the germline V gene. CDR3 length: 14 amino acids. The CDR3 region has the DNA TGCGCCAGCAGCCAGCTCGGGAGCACAGATACGCAGTATTTT. It is translated as CASSQLGSTDTQYF.

This chain joins TRBV5-1 and TRBJ2-7, with D possibly TRBD2 on 5 matching bases. V was pared by 0 bases and J by 7 bases, with 14 bases between. The CDR3 length is 14 residues. Germline V CDR1 and CDR2: SGHRS, YFSETQ. Here the CDR3 DNA reads TGCGCCAGCAGCTTGGAACTAGGGCATAATGAGCAGTACTTC. It encodes CASSLELGHNEQYF.

The chain recombines TRBV20-1 with TRBJ2-5, with 9 bases that match TRBD2. The V gene's germline CDR1 is DFQATT and CDR2 SNEGSKA (reference sequence). CDR3 length: 16 amino acids. The ends lost 7 bases at V and 3 bases at J; junction bases unmatched: 15. The CDR3 region has the DNA TGCAGTGTCAGACTTTCTAGCGGGGCGGTGGAAGAGACCCAGTACTTC. Translated, it gives CSVRLSSGAVEETQYF.

This clonotype was seen a single time. This CDR3 reads CASSQEATEYDEQFF. For the CDR3, the DNA is TGTGCCAGCAGCCAAGAGGCGACAGAATACGATGAGCAGTTCTTC. The genes are TRBV14 and TRBJ2-1; D possibly corresponds to TRBD1 (5 bases). The length of the CDR3 is 15 residues. Trimming took 0 bases from V and 8 from J, leaving 14 bases between them. Germline CDR1 SGHDN, CDR2 FVKESK.